Presented here are 19 T cell receptor beta chains from one specimen sequenced in a study of cytomegalovirus exposure and HLA in healthy donors. Primers included in the PCR were 60 Vbeta and 13 Jbeta primers. Libraries were prepared by immunoSEQ multiplex PCR; TCRdb keeps only in-frame clonotypes and omits some of them. The sample gives 120,000 or so clones, around three quarters of which show up once; 2% is in the top ten. Sequenced input: PBMCs. Source of these receptors: a man younger than 35 in good health and CMV-seronegative.

This sequence joins TRBV30 and TRBJ2-7, with 9 bases fitting TRBD1. The CDR3 length is 13 residues. J gave up 5 bases and V 4 bases, and 6 bases lay outside the gene matches. In germline, CDR1 is GTSNPN, CDR2 SVGIG (reference sequence). The DNA of the CDR3 is TGTGCCTGGAAGAGGGACAGGGTCCACGAGCAGTACTTC. Protein: CAWKRDRVHEQYF.

This clone was observed a single time. The rearrangement uses TRBV11-2 and TRBJ2-1, with 8 bases fitting TRBD2. V was pared by 1 base and J by 10 bases, with 3 bases of the junction left unmatched. CDR3 length: 13 amino acids. CDR1 is SGHAT, CDR2 FQNNGV, per germline. As DNA, the CDR3 is TGTGCCAGCAGCTTAGGACTAGCGAGCGAGCAGTTCTTC. Amino acids: CASSLGLASEQFF.

The DNA of the CDR3 is TGCGCCAGCAGCCAAGGGTGGGGGGCGAACACCGGGGAGCTGTTTTTT. Its translation: CASSQGWGANTGELFF. The chain joins TRBV4-3 to TRBJ2-2, with a tentative D call TRBD2 (6 bases). The CDR3 is made up of 16 amino acids. In germline, CDR1 is LGHNA, CDR2 YSLEER. With 1 base removed from V and 0 bases from J, the gap between germline ends came to 9 bases.

The chain is built from TRBV7-3 and TRBJ2-1, with D perhaps matching TRBD2 (5 bases). V shed 6 bases and J shed 0 bases, with 9 bases lying between them. The CDR3 length is 14 residues. Germline CDR1 is SGHTA and CDR2 is FQGTGA. CDR3 coding DNA: TGTGCCAGCAGGGAAGGGAGCTCCTACAATGAGCAGTTCTTC. As protein: CASREGSSYNEQFF.

This clone was found a few times. The chain carries TRBV29-1 and TRBJ1-1; unclear D gene. Germline V gene sequence: CDR1 SQVTM, CDR2 ANQGSEA. The CDR3 is made up of 13 amino acids. Trimming shortened V by 4 bases and J by 0 bases, and 9 bases separated the two germline ends. This CDR3 reads CSVGAAMNTEAFF. The CDR3 nucleotides are TGCAGCGTTGGAGCAGCGATGAACACTGAAGCTTTCTTT.

The genes are TRBV5-4 and TRBJ2-3; D uncertain. Trimming stripped 0 bases from V and 6 bases from J, with 5 bases between. The CDR3 extends over 12 amino acids. The germline V gene encodes CDR1 SGHNT and CDR2 YYREEE (reference sequence). The CDR3 sequence: CASSLVQDTQYF. The DNA of the CDR3 is TGTGCCAGCAGCTTGGTCCAGGATACGCAGTATTTT.

The V gene is TRBV10-3, the J gene TRBJ2-4, with 7 bases aligning to TRBD2. This CDR3 is 14 amino acids long. The V gene's germline CDR1 is ENHRY and CDR2 SYGVKD. The J segment lost 5 bases and the V segment lost 5 bases, leaving 6 bases of the junction unmatched. CDR3 sequence (DNA): TGTGCCATCAGTACCAGCGGGAATGAAAACATTCAGTACTTC. Residues: CAISTSGNENIQYF.

The genes are TRBV4-3 and TRBJ2-5; D is uncertain. There are 16 residues in the CDR3. The germline V gene has CDR1 LGHNA and CDR2 YSLEER. V lost 0 bases to trimming and J lost 9 bases, with 20 bases between them. The CDR3 here is CASSQDSAAVYGSQYF. The CDR3 DNA follows: TGCGCCAGCAGCCAAGATTCCGCCGCGGTATATGGGTCCCAGTACTTC.

The chain couples TRBV5-1 to TRBJ2-3; D is ambiguous. The V end lost 4 bases, the J end lost 1 base, and 10 bases lay between the germline ends. CDR1 SGHRS and CDR2 YFSETQ come from the germline V gene. This CDR3 has 14 amino acids. The DNA of the CDR3 is TGCGCCAGCAGCCTGAGCAGCGGCACAGATACGCAGTATTTT. Its protein product is CASSLSSGTDTQYF. Complete variable domain (other parts from reference TRBV5-1 and TRBJ2-3): KAGVTQTPRYLIKTRGQQVTLSCSPISGHRSVSWYQQTPGQGLQFLFEYFSETQRNKGNFPGRFSGRQFSNSRSEMNVSTLELGDSALYLCASSLSSGTDTQYFGPGTRLTVL.

A few counts support this clone. The chain combines TRBV6-4 with TRBJ2-2; no reliable D call. This CDR3 comprises 13 residues. V was trimmed by 4 bases and J by 4 bases, leaving 7 bases between them. The V gene's germline CDR1 is MRHNA and CDR2 SNTAGT. The CDR3, as DNA: TGTGCCAGCAGTGGACAAGCCACCGGGGAGCTGTTTTTT. It is translated as CASSGQATGELFF.

This clone was detected only a few times. CDR3 amino acids: CASSLGQGAVTEAFF. CDR3 sequence (DNA): TGTGCCAGCAGTTTGGGACAGGGGGCTGTGACTGAAGCTTTCTTT. V gene TRBV27 combines with J gene TRBJ1-1, with TRBD1 identical over 12 bases. The ends lost 3 bases at V and 5 bases at J; junction bases unmatched: 4. This CDR3 has 15 residues. Germline V CDR1 and CDR2: MNHEY, SMNVEV (reference sequence).

The chain carries TRBV5-8 and TRBJ1-5; D not resolved. Germline CDR1 is SGHTS and CDR2 is YDEGEE. The CDR3 is made up of 16 amino acids. V lost 7 bases to trimming and J lost 5 bases, with 22 bases between them. CDR3 region: CASSLNRGGLDQPQHF. The CDR3 nucleotides read TGTGCCAGCTCCCTAAACCGTGGAGGGTTGGATCAGCCCCAGCATTTT. Full variable domain (rest looked up from reference TRBV5-8 and TRBJ1-5): EAGVTQSPTHLIKTRGQQATLRCSPISGHTSVYWYQQALGLGLQFLLWYDEGEERNRGNFPPRFSGRQFPNYSSELNVNALELEDSALYLCASSLNRGGLDQPQHFGDGTRLSIL.

This chain joins TRBV15 and TRBJ2-1; D ambiguous. The CDR3 length is 13 residues. Germline lookup yields CDR1 LNHNV and CDR2 YYDKDF (reference sequence). V was clipped by 0 bases and J by 7 bases, with 7 bases between them. The CDR3 bases are TGTGCCACCAGCAGAGACCCACAGAATGAGCAGTTCTTC. Encoded protein: CATSRDPQNEQFF.

Only one count was recorded for this clone. CDR3 DNA sequence: TGTGCCAGCAGTTACTCGACAAGCGGGTTGTACAATGAGCAGTTCTTC. It is translated as CASSYSTSGLYNEQFF. The V gene is TRBV6-5, the J gene TRBJ2-1; the D gene is possibly TRBD2 (6 bases). V was shortened by 0 bases and J by 4 bases, with 13 bases between the two germline ends. CDR3 length: 16 amino acids. Germline V gene lookup returns CDR1 MNHEY and CDR2 SVGAGI.

The chain combines TRBV9 with TRBJ2-1, with D possibly matching TRBD1 (5 bases). The V end was cut by 0 bases, the J end by 9 bases, with 10 bases between. The CDR3 sequence is 13 residues long. Germline V gene sequence: CDR1 SGDLS, CDR2 YYNGEE. CDR3: CASSVGGRTEQFF. Here the CDR3 DNA reads TGTGCCAGCAGCGTAGGGGGCAGGACTGAGCAGTTCTTC. Based on the CDR3 plus reference TRBV9 and TRBJ2-1, the full variable domain is DSGVTQTPKHLITATGQRVTLRCSPRSGDLSVYWYQQSLDQGLQFLIQYYNGEERAKGNILERFSAQQFPDLHSELNLSSLELGDSALYFCASSVGGRTEQFFGPGTRLTVL.

This clone was counted between two and nine times. The chain employs TRBV6-6 and TRBJ1-1; D perhaps matches TRBD1 (6 bases). The germline V gene encodes CDR1 MNHNY and CDR2 SVGAGI (reference sequence). The CDR3 totals 12 residues. Deletions cut 4 bases from V and 4 bases from J, with 7 bases between. CDR3 in amino acids: CASSWDTTEAFF. The CDR3 nucleotides are TGTGCCAGCAGTTGGGACACCACTGAAGCTTTCTTT.

This clone turned up a few times. The V call is TRBV30, the J call TRBJ1-1; D not resolved. Per germline, CDR1 GTSNPN and CDR2 SVGIG (reference sequence). The CDR3 sequence is 12 residues long. V shed 2 bases and J shed 0 bases, with 4 bases lying between them. This chain's CDR3 is CAWSLVNTEAFF. The DNA for the CDR3 is TGTGCCTGGAGTCTAGTGAACACTGAAGCTTTCTTT.

This clone was counted only a few times. The chain employs TRBV11-3 and TRBJ2-1; 8 nucleotides agree with TRBD2. Germline V gene data show CDR1 as SGHNT and CDR2 as YENEEA. This CDR3 contains 18 residues. J was trimmed by 4 bases and V by 4 bases; bases with no gene match: 15. The CDR3 sequence is CASSSLGGELADYNEQFF. CDR3 DNA sequence: TGTGCCAGCAGCTCTCTAGGGGGAGAACTAGCGGATTACAATGAGCAGTTCTTC.

In its sample, this clone was seen a few times. The chain is built from TRBV29-1 and TRBJ1-1; 9 bases fit TRBD1. The CDR3 sequence is 13 residues long. V was pared by 7 bases and J by 1 base, with 4 bases of the junction left unmatched. CDR1 is SQVTM, CDR2 ANQGSEA, per germline. CDR3 DNA sequence: TGCAGCGCCTGGACAGGGGCGAACACTGAAGCTTTCTTT. Its protein product is CSAWTGANTEAFF.